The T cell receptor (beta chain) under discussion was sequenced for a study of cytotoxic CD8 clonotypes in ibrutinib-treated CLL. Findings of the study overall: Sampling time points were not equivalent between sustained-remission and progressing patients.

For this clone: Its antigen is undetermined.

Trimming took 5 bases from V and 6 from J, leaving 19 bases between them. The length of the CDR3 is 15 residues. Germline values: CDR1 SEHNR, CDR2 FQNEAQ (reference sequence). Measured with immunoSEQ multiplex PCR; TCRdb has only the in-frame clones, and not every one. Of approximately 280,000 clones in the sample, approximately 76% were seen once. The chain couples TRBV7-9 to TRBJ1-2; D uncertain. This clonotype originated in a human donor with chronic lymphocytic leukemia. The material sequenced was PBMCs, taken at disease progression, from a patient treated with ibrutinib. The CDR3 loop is CASSPPLGLKDGYTF. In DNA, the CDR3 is TGTGCCAGCAGCCCGCCCCTCGGACTCAAGGATGGCTACACCTTC.